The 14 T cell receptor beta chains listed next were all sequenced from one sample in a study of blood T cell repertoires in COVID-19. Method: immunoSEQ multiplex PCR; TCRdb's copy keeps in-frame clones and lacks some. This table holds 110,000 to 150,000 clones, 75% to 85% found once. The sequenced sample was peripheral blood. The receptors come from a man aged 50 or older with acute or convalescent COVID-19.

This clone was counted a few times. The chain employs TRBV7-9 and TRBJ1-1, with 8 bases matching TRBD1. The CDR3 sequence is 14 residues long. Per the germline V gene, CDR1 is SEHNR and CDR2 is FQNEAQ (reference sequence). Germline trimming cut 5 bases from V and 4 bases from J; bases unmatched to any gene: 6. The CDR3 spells CASSRGQEGTEAFF. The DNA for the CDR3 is TGTGCCAGCAGCCGGGGACAGGAAGGCACTGAAGCTTTCTTT.

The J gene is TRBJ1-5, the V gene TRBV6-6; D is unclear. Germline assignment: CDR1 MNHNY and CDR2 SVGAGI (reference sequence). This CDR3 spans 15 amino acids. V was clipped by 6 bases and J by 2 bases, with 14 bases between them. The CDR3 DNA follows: TGTGCCAGCAGCAACGGTCCCGTGGGCAATCAGCCCCAGCATTTT. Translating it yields CASSNGPVGNQPQHF.

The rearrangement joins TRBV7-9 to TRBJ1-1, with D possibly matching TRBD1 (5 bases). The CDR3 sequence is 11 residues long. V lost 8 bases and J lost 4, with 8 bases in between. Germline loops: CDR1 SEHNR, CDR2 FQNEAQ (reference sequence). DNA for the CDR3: TGTGCCAGCCCTAGGGGCACTGAAGCTTTCTTT. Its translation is CASPRGTEAFF.

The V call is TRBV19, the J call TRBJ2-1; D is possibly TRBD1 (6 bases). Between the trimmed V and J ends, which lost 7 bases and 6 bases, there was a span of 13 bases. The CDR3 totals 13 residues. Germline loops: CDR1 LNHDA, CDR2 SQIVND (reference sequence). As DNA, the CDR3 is TGTGCCAGTAAGCAGGGGTATAGCAATGAGCAGTTCTTC. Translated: CASKQGYSNEQFF. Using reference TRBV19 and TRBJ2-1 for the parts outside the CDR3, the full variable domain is DGGITQSPKYLFRKEGQNVTLSCEQNLNHDAMYWYRQDPGQGLRLIYYSQIVNDFQKGDIAEGYSVSREKKESFPLTVTSAQKNPTAFYLCASKQGYSNEQFFGPGTRLTVL.

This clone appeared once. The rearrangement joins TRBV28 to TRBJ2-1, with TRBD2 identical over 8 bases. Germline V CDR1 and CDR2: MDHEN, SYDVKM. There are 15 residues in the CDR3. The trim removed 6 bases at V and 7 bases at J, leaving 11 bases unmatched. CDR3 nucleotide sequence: TGTGCCAGCAGCTCAGAGGGACTAGACGAGAATGAGCAGTTCTTC. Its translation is CASSSEGLDENEQFF.

The CDR3 reads CASSSRQGGSQPQHF. The CDR3 DNA is TGTGCCAGCAGTTCCCGACAGGGCGGCAGTCAGCCCCAGCATTTT. The chain is built from TRBV28 and TRBJ1-5; 7 positions match TRBD1. Germline V gene lookup returns CDR1 MDHEN and CDR2 SYDVKM. The CDR3 sequence is 15 residues long. V lost 4 bases to trimming and J lost 6 bases; unmatched junction nucleotides: 9.

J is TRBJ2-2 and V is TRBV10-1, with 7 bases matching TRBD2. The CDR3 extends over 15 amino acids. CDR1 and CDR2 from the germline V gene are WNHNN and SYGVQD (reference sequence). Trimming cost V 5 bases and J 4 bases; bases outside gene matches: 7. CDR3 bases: TGCGCCAGCAGTCCGTCGGGGGGTTTCACCGGGGAGCTGTTTTTT. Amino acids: CASSPSGGFTGELFF.

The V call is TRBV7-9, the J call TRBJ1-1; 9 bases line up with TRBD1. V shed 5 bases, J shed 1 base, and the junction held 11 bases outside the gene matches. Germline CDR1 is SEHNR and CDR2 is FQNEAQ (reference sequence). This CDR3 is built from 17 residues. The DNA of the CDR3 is TGTGCCAGCAGCCCTAATATGGGACAGGGTTGGAACACTGAAGCTTTCTTT. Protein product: CASSPNMGQGWNTEAFF. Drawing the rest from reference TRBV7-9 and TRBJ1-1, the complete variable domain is DTGVSQNPRHKITKRGQNVTFRCDPISEHNRLYWYRQTLGQGPEFLTYFQNEAQLEKSRLLSDRFSAERPKGSFSTLEIQRTEQGDSAMYLCASSPNMGQGWNTEAFFGQGTRLTVV.

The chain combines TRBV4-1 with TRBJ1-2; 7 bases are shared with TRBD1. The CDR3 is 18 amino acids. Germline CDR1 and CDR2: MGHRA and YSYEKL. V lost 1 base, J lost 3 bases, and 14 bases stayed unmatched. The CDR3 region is CASSQVWTGEGMDYGYTF. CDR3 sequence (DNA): TGCGCCAGCAGCCAAGTATGGACAGGTGAGGGCATGGACTATGGCTACACCTTC.

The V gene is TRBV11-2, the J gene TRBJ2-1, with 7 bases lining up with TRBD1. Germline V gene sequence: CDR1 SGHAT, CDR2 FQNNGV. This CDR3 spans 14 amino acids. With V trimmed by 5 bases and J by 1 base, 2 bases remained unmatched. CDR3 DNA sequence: TGTGCCAGCAGCCCGGACAGGTCCTACAATGAGCAGTTCTTC. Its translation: CASSPDRSYNEQFF.

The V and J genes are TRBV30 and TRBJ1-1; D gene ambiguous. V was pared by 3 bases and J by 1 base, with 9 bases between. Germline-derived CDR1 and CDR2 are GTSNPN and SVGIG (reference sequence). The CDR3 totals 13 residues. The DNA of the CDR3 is TGTGCCTGGAGCCGACAAAAGAACACTGAAGCTTTCTTT. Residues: CAWSRQKNTEAFF.

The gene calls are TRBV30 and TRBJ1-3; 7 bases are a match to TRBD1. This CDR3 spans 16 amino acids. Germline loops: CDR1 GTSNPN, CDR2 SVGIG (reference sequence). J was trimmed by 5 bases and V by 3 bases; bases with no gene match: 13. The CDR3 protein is CAWRTQRQGDRNTIYF. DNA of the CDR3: TGTGCCTGGAGAACGCAGCGGCAGGGGGATAGAAACACCATATATTTT.

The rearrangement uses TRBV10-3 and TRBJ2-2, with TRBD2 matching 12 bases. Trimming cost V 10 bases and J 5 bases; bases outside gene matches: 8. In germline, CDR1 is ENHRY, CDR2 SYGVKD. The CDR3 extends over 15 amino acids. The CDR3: CATLPGTSGTGELFF. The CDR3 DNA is TGTGCCACATTGCCCGGGACTAGCGGGACCGGGGAGCTGTTTTTT.

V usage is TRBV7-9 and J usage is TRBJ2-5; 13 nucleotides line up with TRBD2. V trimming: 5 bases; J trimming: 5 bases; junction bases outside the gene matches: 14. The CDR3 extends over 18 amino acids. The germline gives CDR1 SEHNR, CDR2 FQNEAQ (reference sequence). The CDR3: CASSPTGTSGVGIETQYF. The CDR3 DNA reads TGTGCCAGCAGCCCAACCGGGACTAGCGGGGTAGGAATCGAGACCCAGTACTTC.